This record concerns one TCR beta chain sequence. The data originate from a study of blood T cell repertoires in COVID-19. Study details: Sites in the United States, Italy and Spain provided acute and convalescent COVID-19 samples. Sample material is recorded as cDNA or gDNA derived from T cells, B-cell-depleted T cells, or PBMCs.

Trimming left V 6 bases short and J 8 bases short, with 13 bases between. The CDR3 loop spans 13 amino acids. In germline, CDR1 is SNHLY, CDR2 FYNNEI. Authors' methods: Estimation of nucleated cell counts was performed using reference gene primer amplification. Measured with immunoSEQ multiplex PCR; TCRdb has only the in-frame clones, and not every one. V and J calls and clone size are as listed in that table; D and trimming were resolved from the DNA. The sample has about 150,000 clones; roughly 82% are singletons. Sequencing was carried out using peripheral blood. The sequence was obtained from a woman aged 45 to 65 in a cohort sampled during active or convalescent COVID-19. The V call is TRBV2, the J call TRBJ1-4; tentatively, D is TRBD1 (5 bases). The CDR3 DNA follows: TGTGCCAGCAGCCCCAGGGAAGGGGAAAAACTGTTTTTT. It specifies CASSPREGEKLFF.